These T cell receptor beta chains were read from a single sample in a study of human T cells and chemical hapten exposure. TCRdb re-called the RACE reads through MiXCR, storing one row per CDR3 protein. This table holds roughly 81,000 distinct CDR3 sequences, about 8.5% found once. The specimen comprised whole blood, sampled in connection with sensitization to the hapten diphenylcyclopropenone (DPC). The receptors were sampled from a man in his forties with alopecia areata. Some clones in this sample may be carry-over from other donors' samples. CDR3s include the opening cysteine and the closing phenylalanine or tryptophan. A D gene is named only where the DNA matches it firmly. Not all rows give a size; the values are once, few, many and, for expanded clones, a class.

j_call,v_call,clone_size,d_call,cdr3_nt,cdr3_aa
TRBJ2-3,TRBV7-3,many,TRBD2,TGTGCCAGCAGCCTCCAGACTAGCGGGAGGATAGATACGCAGTATTTT,CASSLQTSGRIDTQYF
TRBJ2-3,TRBV24-1,few,TRBD2,TGTGCCACCAGGGGACTAGCGGGAGGAATGGATACGCAGTATTTT,CATRGLAGGMDTQYF
TRBJ2-1,TRBV20-1,many,TRBD2,TGCAGTGCTAGTCAGCGGGGGTCTAGCGGGTTTTACAATGAGCAGTTCTTC,CSASQRGSSGFYNEQFF
TRBJ2-3,TRBV28,-,TRBD2,TGTGCCAGCAGTTTCATGGCGGGAGGCACAGATACGCAGTATTTT,CASSFMAGGTDTQYF
TRBJ2-7,TRBV3-1,-,TRBD2,TGTGCCAGCAGCCGCCGGGGTAGCCCTGGGAGGGTCTACGAGCAGTACTTC,CASSRRGSPGRVYEQYF
TRBJ2-5,TRBV29-1,-,-,TGCAGCGTTGAACGACACCAAGAGACCCAGTACTTC,CSVERHQETQYF
TRBJ2-5,TRBV4-1,few,-,TGCGCCAGCAGCAAGGACAGCCAAGAGACCCAGTACTTC,CASSKDSQETQYF
TRBJ1-2,TRBV6-1,many,-,TGTGCCAGCAGTGAGCGAAGATCTAACTATGGCTACACCTTC,CASSERRSNYGYTF
TRBJ2-5,TRBV4-2,-,TRBD2,TGTGCCAGCAGCCAAGATCGTCTAGCGGGAGCTCAAGAGACCCAGTACTTC,CASSQDRLAGAQETQYF
TRBJ2-5,TRBV2,-,TRBD2,TGTGCCAGCAGACAAGCGGGAGGAGGCGAAACCCAGTACTTC,CASRQAGGGETQYF
TRBJ2-3,TRBV24-1,-,TRBD2,TGTGCCACCAGTCTAGCGGCTAGCACAGATACGCAGTATTTT,CATSLAASTDTQYF
TRBJ1-6,TRBV18,-,-,TGTGCCAGCTCAACAGGGATGCGGAGCTCCTATAATTCACCCCTCCACTTT,CASSTGMRSSYNSPLHF
TRBJ1-4,TRBV28,-,-,TGTGCCAGCAGTTCCCCGAGCCGATTCCAGAATGAAAAACTGTTTTTT,CASSSPSRFQNEKLFF
TRBJ1-4,TRBV12-3/TRBV12-4,many,-,TGTGCCAGCACCCCCGCGGGTAATGAAAAACTGTTTTTT,CASTPAGNEKLFF
TRBJ2-3,TRBV3-1,few,TRBD2,TGTGCCAGCAGCCAAGGACTAGCCACGGTAGATACGCAGTATTTT,CASSQGLATVDTQYF
TRBJ2-5,TRBV28,-,-,TGTGCCGTCATGGTTCAAGGAGGAGAGACCCAGTACTTC,CAVMVQGGETQYF
TRBJ2-1,TRBV29-1,many,TRBD2,TGCAGCGCCGGGGGGGCAGCCAGCTCCTACAATGAGCAGTTCTTC,CSAGGAASSYNEQFF
TRBJ2-3,TRBV29-1,many,TRBD2,TGCAGCGTTGACGCAACCGGGACTAGCGGCACAGATACGCAGTATTTT,CSVDATGTSGTDTQYF
TRBJ2-1,TRBV14,many,TRBD2,TGTGCCAGCAGCCGGGGACTAGCGGCCAGCAATGAGCAGTTCTTC,CASSRGLAASNEQFF
TRBJ1-5,TRBV25-1,few,-,TGTGCCAGCAGTGACTCCGGACTCCTAAGGGATCAGCCCCAGCATTTT,CASSDSGLLRDQPQHF
TRBJ2-1,TRBV4-3,few,-,TGCGCCAGCAGCTGGGGCGGCGGGATGTACAATGAGCAGTTCTTC,CASSWGGGMYNEQFF
TRBJ2-1,TRBV6-1,-,TRBD1,TGTGCCAGCAGGATCTCCGGGACAGGTAACAATGAGCAGTTCTTC,CASRISGTGNNEQFF
TRBJ2-3,TRBV10-3,few,-,TGTGCCATCCGGGCAGCCAACACAGATACGCAGTATTTT,CAIRAANTDTQYF
TRBJ2-3,TRBV12-3/TRBV12-4,many,TRBD1,TGTGCCAGCAGTGGACAGGGAATAGATACGCAGTATTTT,CASSGQGIDTQYF
TRBJ2-2,TRBV29-1,-,TRBD2,TGCAGCGTTGGCCGGGGGGGCGGAGCCGGGGAGCTGTTTTTT,CSVGRGGGAGELFF
TRBJ2-3,TRBV28,many,-,TGTGCCAGCAGTACATTGGCCTGGGGCACAGATACGCAGTATTTT,CASSTLAWGTDTQYF
TRBJ2-1,TRBV20-1,many,-,TGCAGTGCTAGAGGGGATATAACCTACAATGAGCAGTTCTTC,CSARGDITYNEQFF
TRBJ2-3,TRBV3-2,few,-,TGTGCCAGCAGCCAAGAATGCTCCAGGGCTGCAGATACGCAGTATTTT,CASSQECSRAADTQYF
TRBJ2-7,TRBV7-3,many,-,TGTGCCAGCAGCTTGACGGACAGCTCCTACGAGCAGTACTTC,CASSLTDSSYEQYF
TRBJ2-5,TRBV28,few,TRBD2,TGTGCCAGCAGTTTAATAGCGGGAGGTGAGGCCCAGTACTTC,CASSLIAGGEAQYF
TRBJ2-3,TRBV5-4,-,-,TGTGCCAGCAGCTCTCCTAGGGGGGGTATGGATACGCAGTATTTT,CASSSPRGGMDTQYF
TRBJ2-2,TRBV7-2,few,-,TGTGCCAGCGGGTATATTCTAGGGAACACCGGGGAGCTGTTTTTT,CASGYILGNTGELFF
TRBJ2-7,TRBV6-5,many,TRBD2,TGTGCCAGCAGCCGGGGAGGGAGCTACGAGCAGTACTTC,CASSRGGSYEQYF
TRBJ2-7,TRBV6-1,many,TRBD2,TGTGCCGGTCGTCTAGCGGAGAACTACGAGCAGTACTTC,CAGRLAENYEQYF
TRBJ1-1,TRBV7-2,few,TRBD1,TGTGCCAGCAGCTCTCAGGGGGTCCGAACTGAAGCTTTCTTT,CASSSQGVRTEAFF
TRBJ1-4,TRBV28,many,-,TGTGCCAGCAGTTTAAGGTTGACGGCAACTAATGAAAAACTGTTTTTT,CASSLRLTATNEKLFF
TRBJ2-7,TRBV29-1,few,TRBD2,TGCAGCGTTGAAGATCTTCGAGGGAGGGGTTCCTACGAGCAGTACTTC,CSVEDLRGRGSYEQYF
TRBJ1-4,TRBV28,many,TRBD1,TGTGCCAGCAGCACACCGGGACAGGGGGTCGGGCTGTTTTTT,CASSTPGQGVGLFF
TRBJ1-1,TRBV4-1,few,-,TGCGCCAGCAGCCAAGATCCGGGGGGGCGAGTAGCTTTCTTT,CASSQDPGGRVAFF
TRBJ1-2,TRBV29-1,many,TRBD1,TGCAGCGTTGAGGCCAGGGGGCTTTTTGGCTACACCTTC,CSVEARGLFGYTF
TRBJ2-7,TRBV7-9,-,-,TGTGCCAGCAGCCAACCGGAGGACTCCTACGAGCAGTACTTC,CASSQPEDSYEQYF
TRBJ1-1,TRBV21-1,-,-,TGTGCCCCGTATCCTGAAGCTTTCTTT,CAPYPEAFF
TRBJ2-3,TRBV3-1,-,-,TGTGCCAGCAGCCAAGGGCCAGGGCTTTCCACAGATACGCAGTATTTT,CASSQGPGLSTDTQYF